These T cell receptor beta chains were read from a single sample in a study of shared clonotypes between healthy human individuals. Sequenced by immunoSEQ multiplex PCR; TCRdb stores in-frame clones only, minus some. The repertoire holds 2,500,000 or so clones, over 85% seen once, with 0.36% in the top ten. The material sequenced was naive CD4+ T cells from PBMCs. These receptors came from a man aged 18-30 years in good health. Some clones in this sample may be carry-over from other donors' samples. Both conserved end residues are part of each CDR3. A D gene is named only where the DNA matches it firmly. For some rows the clone size is stated as once, few or many, or as a class when expanded; others skip it.

TRBV5-6	.	TRBJ2-7	.	CASSLVRRGHEQYF	TGTGCCAGCAGCTTGGTGAGGAGGGGGCACGAGCAGTACTTC
TRBV18	.	TRBJ2-3	.	CASSPPSGTSTDTQYF	TGTGCCAGCTCACCACCTAGCGGAACCAGCACAGATACGCAGTATTTT
TRBV5-1	TRBD2	TRBJ2-1	.	CASSFGLAGPYNEQFF	TGCGCCAGCAGCTTCGGACTAGCGGGACCCTACAATGAGCAGTTCTTC
TRBV29-1	.	TRBJ1-3	.	CSVEDRGTGNTIYF	TGCAGCGTTGAAGACAGGGGAACTGGAAACACCATATATTTT
TRBV10-2	TRBD2	TRBJ2-7	.	CASSVPTTSGGGYEQYF	TGCGCCAGCAGTGTTCCGACGACTAGCGGGGGCGGATACGAGCAGTACTTC
TRBV4-2	TRBD2	TRBJ2-7	.	CASTPLAGGLPYEQYF	TGTGCCAGCACCCCCCTGGCGGGAGGACTTCCCTACGAGCAGTACTTC
TRBV5-5	.	TRBJ1-1	.	CASSRPSPTEAFF	TGTGCCAGCAGCCGACCATCCCCCACTGAAGCTTTCTTT
TRBV5-1	.	TRBJ1-4	.	CASSLAEGSNEKLFF	TGCGCCAGCAGCTTGGCCGAGGGTTCTAATGAAAAACTGTTTTTT
TRBV6-1	.	TRBJ2-1	.	CASSERGKVGWQFF	TGTGCCAGCAGTGAGCGCGGGAAAGTTGGATGGCAGTTCTTC
TRBV18	.	TRBJ2-7	.	CASSLPGYEQYF	TGTGCCAGCTCCCTGCCAGGGTACGAGCAGTACTTC
TRBV25-1	TRBD2	TRBJ2-2	.	CASSLRLAGANTGELFF	TGTGCCAGCAGCCTTCGCCTAGCGGGGGCCAACACCGGGGAGCTGTTTTTT
TRBV30	.	TRBJ1-2	.	CAWSVGVEGRGYTF	TGTGCCTGGAGTGTAGGTGTAGAGGGCCGGGGCTACACCTTC
TRBV15	.	TRBJ1-2	.	CATSNANYGYTF	TGTGCCACCAGCAACGCAAACTATGGCTACACCTTC
TRBV7-9	.	TRBJ2-1	.	CASSPRGLRDEQFF	TGTGCCAGCAGCCCACGGGGGCTTCGGGATGAGCAGTTCTTC
TRBV28	TRBD1	TRBJ2-7	.	CASSRSGGAPGF	TGTGCCAGCAGTCGATCAGGGGGAGCCCCGGGGTTC
TRBV7-8	TRBD2	TRBJ2-1	.	CASSRRLADPGDEQFF	TGTGCCAGCAGCCGGCGACTAGCGGACCCCGGGGATGAGCAGTTCTTC
TRBV15	TRBD2	TRBJ2-1	once	CAISGRNSYNEQFF	TGTGCCATTAGCGGGAGAAACTCCTACAATGAGCAGTTCTTC
TRBV15	.	TRBJ2-5	once	CATSRAYSGGGRETQYF	TGTGCCACCAGCAGAGCTTATTCCGGTGGGGGACGGGAGACCCAGTACTTC
TRBV4-1	.	TRBJ1-3	.	CASSPGVPSGNTIYF	TGCGCCAGCAGCCCGGGGGTCCCCTCTGGAAACACCATATATTTT
TRBV7-3	.	TRBJ1-1	.	CASSFRDVTEAFF	TGTGCCAGCAGCTTCCGGGATGTGACTGAAGCTTTCTTT
TRBV5-1	TRBD1	TRBJ1-4	.	CASSSITRQGGEKLFF	TGCGCCAGCAGCTCCATCACCCGACAGGGCGGTGAAAAACTGTTTTTT
TRBV27	TRBD1	TRBJ1-1	.	CATRGRAGTQTEAFF	TGTGCCACCAGGGGGAGGGCAGGGACGCAAACTGAAGCTTTCTTT
TRBV7-3	.	TRBJ2-7	.	CASSLTGIDEQYF	TGTGCCAGCAGCTTAACAGGGATCGACGAGCAGTACTTC
TRBV7-6	.	TRBJ2-7	.	CASSLEGVSYEQYF	TGTGCCAGCAGCTTAGAAGGGGTCTCCTACGAGCAGTACTTC
TRBV7-9	TRBD2	TRBJ2-1	.	CASSPAGSSYNEQFF	TGTGCCAGCAGCCCAGCGGGGAGCTCCTACAATGAGCAGTTCTTC
TRBV28	.	TRBJ1-1	.	CASAGRDTEAFF	TGTGCCAGCGCCGGGAGAGACACTGAAGCTTTCTTT
TRBV7-2	.	TRBJ2-7	once	CASSKERTSYEQYF	TGTGCCAGCAGCAAAGAAAGGACCTCCTACGAGCAGTACTTC
TRBV10-3	.	TRBJ1-1	.	CAISAPEGPEAFF	TGTGCCATCAGTGCCCCCGAAGGGCCTGAAGCTTTCTTT
TRBV11-2	TRBD2	TRBJ2-1	.	CASSLDMGLAVNEQFF	TGTGCCAGCAGCTTAGATATGGGACTAGCGGTCAATGAGCAGTTCTTC
TRBV5-1	.	TRBJ2-6	.	CASRGLPGANVLTF	TGCGCCAGCCGGGGCCTTCCTGGGGCCAACGTCCTGACTTTC
TRBV29-1	.	TRBJ2-3	.	CSVEAGGMDTQYF	TGCAGCGTTGAGGCAGGGGGGATGGATACGCAGTATTTT
TRBV30	.	TRBJ1-4	.	CAWKPPLPSEKLFF	TGTGCCTGGAAACCGCCACTGCCAAGTGAAAAACTGTTTTTT
TRBV29-1	TRBD1	TRBJ2-6	.	CSVRGQGSSGANVLTF	TGCAGCGTTCGGGGACAGGGAAGCTCTGGGGCCAACGTCCTGACTTTC
TRBV5-1	.	TRBJ2-7	.	CASSSQQIRLGPYEQYF	TGCGCCAGCAGCTCCCAGCAAATCAGACTAGGTCCCTACGAGCAGTACTTC
TRBV9	.	TRBJ2-2	.	CASSVGMGSGELFF	TGTGCCAGCAGCGTAGGGATGGGGTCCGGGGAGCTGTTTTTT
TRBV2	.	TRBJ2-1	.	CASSGFDSSYNEQFF	TGTGCCAGCAGTGGTTTCGACAGCTCCTACAATGAGCAGTTCTTC
TRBV10-3	.	TRBJ2-7	.	CAISEGLVSLEQYF	TGTGCCATCAGTGAGGGTCTAGTATCCTTAGAGCAGTACTTC
TRBV7-8	.	TRBJ1-4	.	CASSRLRGQKGEKLFF	TGTGCCAGCAGCCGATTACGGGGGCAAAAAGGTGAAAAACTGTTTTTT
TRBV5-1	.	TRBJ2-3	.	CASSLPDTQYF	TGCGCCAGCAGCTTACCAGATACGCAGTATTTT
TRBV5-1	TRBD2	TRBJ2-1	.	CASSWIAGGTLDEQFF	TGCGCCAGCAGCTGGATAGCGGGAGGGACCCTCGATGAGCAGTTCTTC
TRBV5-1	.	TRBJ1-1	few	CASSLGWDTEAFF	TGCGCCAGCAGCTTGGGCTGGGACACTGAAGCTTTCTTT
TRBV7-9	.	TRBJ2-3	.	CASMLYRGGLTDTQYF	TGTGCCAGCATGCTATACCGCGGAGGTCTCACAGATACGCAGTATTTT
TRBV10-3	TRBD2	TRBJ2-7	.	CAISESWTSGTNYEQYF	TGTGCCATCAGTGAGTCGTGGACTAGCGGGACTAACTACGAGCAGTACTTC
TRBV6-1	TRBD1	TRBJ1-3	.	CASSDSPGGGHTIYF	TGTGCCAGCAGTGACTCTCCAGGGGGCGGACACACCATATATTTT
TRBV5-5	.	TRBJ2-7	.	CASSLDQGPYEQYF	TGTGCCAGCAGCTTGGACCAGGGTCCCTACGAGCAGTACTTC
TRBV2	.	TRBJ1-2	.	CASSPTGLAPYGYTF	TGTGCCAGCAGTCCAACAGGACTGGCTCCCTATGGCTACACCTTC
TRBV7-2	.	TRBJ2-3	.	CASSLAYGRDNTDTQYF	TGTGCCAGCAGCTTAGCGTATGGGCGGGACAACACAGATACGCAGTATTTT
TRBV2	.	TRBJ1-3	.	CASSGVAQGGNTIYF	TGTGCCAGCAGTGGGGTCGCCCAGGGAGGAAACACCATATATTTT